The clone carrying this T cell receptor beta chain qualifies as large. What it binds is unknown. The CDR3 is 14 amino acids. CDR1 and CDR2 (germline): SGHNT, YENEEA. Between the trimmed V and J ends, which lost 2 bases and 4 bases, there was a span of 11 bases. The data are from a study of T cell repertoires in aging, cancer and after chemotherapy. Multiplex touch-down PCR with TRB-A/B primers amplified rearranged V-D-J TRB sequences. TCRdb independently ran MiXCR on the multiplex PCR reads; one entry per CDR3 protein. The sample lists 6,000 to 8,500 distinct CDR3 sequences; approximately 30% were seen once. Amplification of TCR beta used genomic DNA extracted from peripheral blood. Findings of the study overall: No conclusions about immunological memory after chemotherapy can be drawn from the repertoire data.

This TCR was recovered from a human donor with a blood cancer. V and J are TRBV11-3 and TRBJ2-5; D is perhaps TRBD2 (6 bases). Sample: blood. CDR3 in amino acids: CASSLRLGAETQYF. In DNA, the CDR3 is TGTGCCAGCAGCTTAAGACTAGGGGCAGAGACCCAGTACTTC. The whole variable domain, filled in from reference TRBV11-3 and TRBJ2-5, reads EAGVVQSPRYKIIEKKQPVAFWCNPISGHNTLYWYLQNLGQGPELLIRYENEEAVDDSQLPKDRFSAERLKGVDSTLKIQPAELGDSAVYLCASSLRLGAETQYFGPGTRLLVL.